This T cell receptor (beta chain) was identified during a study of blood T cell repertoires in COVID-19. For the study at large: Samples came from the United States, Italy and Spain, spanning acute and convalescent COVID-19.

As processed by the authors: Amplifying reference gene primers gave estimates of nucleated cell counts. Using immunoSEQ multiplex PCR, the repertoire was profiled, and TCRdb retains in-frame clones only, with some absent. V, J and clone size were drawn from that table, and D and trimming were deduced from the DNA. The table includes roughly 230,000 clones, over 65% detected once. The germline CDR1 and CDR2 sequences are SGHRS and YFSETQ. The CDR3 is made up of 14 amino acids. V shed 4 bases, J shed 1 base, and the junction held 3 bases outside the gene matches. Participant-reported clinical history was the basis for cohort assignment. Donors of Cohort 3 who recovered were those that had two negative PCRs, clearance, or symptom resolution.

What was sequenced was PBMCs or T cells enriched from blood (not recorded which). The clonotype comes from a woman aged 55 to 70 who had recovered from COVID-19. This chain links TRBV5-1 with TRBJ2-3; 7 bases align to TRBD2. CDR3 DNA: TGCGCCAGCAGCGGGGGGGAACGCACAGATACGCAGTATTTT. The encoded protein is CASSGGERTDTQYF.